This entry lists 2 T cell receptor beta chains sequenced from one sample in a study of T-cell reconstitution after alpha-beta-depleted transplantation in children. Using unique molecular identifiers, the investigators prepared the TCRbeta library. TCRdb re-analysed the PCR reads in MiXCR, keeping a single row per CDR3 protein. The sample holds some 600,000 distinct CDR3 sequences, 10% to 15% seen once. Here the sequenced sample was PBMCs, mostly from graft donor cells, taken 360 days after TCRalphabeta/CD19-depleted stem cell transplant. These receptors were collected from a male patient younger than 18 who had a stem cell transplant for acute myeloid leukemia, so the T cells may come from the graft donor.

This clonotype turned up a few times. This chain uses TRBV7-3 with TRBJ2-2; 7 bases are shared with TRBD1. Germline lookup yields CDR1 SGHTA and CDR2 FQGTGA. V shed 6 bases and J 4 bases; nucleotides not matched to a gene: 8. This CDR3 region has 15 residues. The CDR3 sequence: CASSPTGLGTGELFF. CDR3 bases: TGTGCCAGCAGTCCGACAGGGCTAGGCACCGGGGAGCTGTTTTTT.

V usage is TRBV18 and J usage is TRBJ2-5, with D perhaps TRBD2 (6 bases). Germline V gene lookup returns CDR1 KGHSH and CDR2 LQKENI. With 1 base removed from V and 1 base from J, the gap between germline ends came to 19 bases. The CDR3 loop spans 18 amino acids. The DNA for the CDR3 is TGTGCCAGCTCACCACTCATCCCAACGGGAGTCTTCCAAGAGACCCAGTACTTC. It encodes CASSPLIPTGVFQETQYF.